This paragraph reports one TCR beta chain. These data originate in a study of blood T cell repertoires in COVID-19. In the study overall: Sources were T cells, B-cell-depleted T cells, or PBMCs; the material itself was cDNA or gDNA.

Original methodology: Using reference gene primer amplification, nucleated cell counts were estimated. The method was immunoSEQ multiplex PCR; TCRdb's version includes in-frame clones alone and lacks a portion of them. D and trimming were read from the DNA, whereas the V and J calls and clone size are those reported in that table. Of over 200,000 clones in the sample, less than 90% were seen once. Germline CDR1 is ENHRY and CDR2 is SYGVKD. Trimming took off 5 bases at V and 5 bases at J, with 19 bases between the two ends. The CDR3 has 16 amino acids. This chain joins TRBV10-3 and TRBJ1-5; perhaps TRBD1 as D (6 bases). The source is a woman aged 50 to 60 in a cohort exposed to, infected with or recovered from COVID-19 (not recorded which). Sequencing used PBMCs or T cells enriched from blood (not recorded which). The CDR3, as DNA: TGTGCCATCAGTTCCTCGGGACAAGCGGGGGATCAGCCCCAGCATTTT. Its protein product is CAISSSGQAGDQPQHF.